This T cell receptor beta chain was captured in a study of T-cell memory formation after mild COVID-19. 5'RACE primed at constant segments yielded TCR alpha and TCR beta cDNA libraries bearing sample barcodes and UMIs. TCRdb ran MiXCR on the 5' RACE reads and lists one entry per CDR3 protein. The sample has 550,000 to 650,000 distinct CDR3 sequences, around 16% seen once. With regard to this clonotype: Antigen unknown.

The V end lost 7 bases, the J end lost 7 bases, and 10 bases lay between the germline ends. Germline CDR1 is MDHEN and CDR2 is SYDVKM. The CDR3 length is 12 residues. Overall study findings and caveats: Some SARS-CoV-2-responding clones were already detected in memory before infection. Shrinking CD4+ clones resided mostly in CM and EM, and CD8+ ones in EMRA. Day 15 to 85 contracting clones showed balanced CD4/CD8; day 15 to 37 expanders favored CD4+.

The sample consisted of PBMCs or a T cell subset sorted from them (not recorded which). J is TRBJ2-2 and V is TRBV28; D is unresolved. The TCR sequence derives from an adult woman who had mild COVID-19 (a few samples of this study predate the infection). Cell type and time point are not known. The CDR3 sequence: CASTAPHGELFF. The CDR3 bases are TGTGCCAGCACTGCTCCTCACGGGGAGCTGTTTTTT.